This TCR beta chain was obtained from a study of blood T cell repertoires in COVID-19. As for the study in general: The origin of the acute and convalescent COVID-19 samples was the United States, Italy and Spain.

Participants were placed into cohorts based on the clinical history they reported. Donors of Cohort 3 who recovered were those that had two negative PCRs, clearance, or symptom resolution. As originally analysed: Cell counts per sample came from amplifying reference gene primers. The repertoire was sequenced with immunoSEQ multiplex PCR; TCRdb's copy has only in-frame clones and lacks some. The V and J calls and clone size were taken over from that table, and D and trimming were inferred from the DNA. This table holds 150,000 to 200,000 clones, about 78% found once. The CDR3 consists of 16 residues. The V end lost 4 bases, the J end lost 0 bases, and 17 bases lay between the germline ends. Germline CDR1 SGHRS, CDR2 YFSETQ.

The origin of this receptor is a woman aged 50 to 60 who had recovered from COVID-19. The sample comprised PBMCs or T cells enriched from blood (not recorded which). The gene calls are TRBV5-1 and TRBJ2-7; D might be TRBD2 (7 bases). This CDR3 reads CASSLTGGASSYEQYF. CDR3 DNA: TGCGCCAGCAGCCTGACTGGGGGGGCGAGCTCCTACGAGCAGTACTTC.